This T cell receptor (beta chain) stems from a study of blood T cell repertoires in COVID-19. Turning to the study itself: Researchers got acute and convalescent COVID-19 samples from the United States, Italy and Spain.

In the source study's methods: Estimation of nucleated cell counts relied on the amplification of reference gene primers. The method was immunoSEQ multiplex PCR; TCRdb's version includes in-frame clones alone and lacks a portion of them. V, J and clone size are taken as reported in that table, and D and trimming were inferred from the DNA itself. The sample has more than 250,000 clones, 92% seen once; the top ten hold roughly 20%. From germline, CDR1 is GTSNPN and CDR2 SVGIG (reference sequence). V was pared by 2 bases and J by 7 bases, with 12 bases between. The CDR3 contains 13 residues. Cohort allocation depended upon clinical history that participants reported.

Sequencing was performed on PBMCs or T cells enriched from blood (not recorded which). This clonotype originated in a woman aged 25 to 45 who had recovered from COVID-19. The chain combines TRBV30 with TRBJ2-1; no definite D call. In DNA, the CDR3 is TGTGCCTGGAGTCCCACTCTGAGGAATGAGCAGTTCTTC. This sequence encodes CAWSPTLRNEQFF. The full variable domain, its missing parts supplied by reference TRBV30 and TRBJ2-1, is SQTIHQWPATLVQPVGSPLSLECTVEGTSNPNLYWYRQAAGRGLQLLFYSVGIGQISSEVPQNLSASRPQDRQFILSSKKLLLSDSGFYLCAWSPTLRNEQFFGPGTRLTVL.